The 26 T cell receptor beta chains presented below share a single source sample, sequenced in a study of control samples from healthy donors and cancer patients. TCRdb keeps only in-frame clones here, not all; method: immunoSEQ multiplex PCR. Among tens of thousands of clones listed, more than 85% were seen once. What was sequenced was PBMCs. The source of these receptors is a man in his forties or fifties with colorectal cancer.

This sequence joins TRBV10-3 and TRBJ1-5; D may be TRBD1 (5 bases). The V gene's germline CDR1 is ENHRY and CDR2 SYGVKD. V lost 6 bases and J 5 bases, leaving 11 bases between the germline ends. CDR3 length equals 13 residues. CDR3 nucleotide sequence: TGTGCCATCAGCTCTCAGACAGATCAGCCCCAGCATTTT. As protein: CAISSQTDQPQHF.

The chain carries TRBV9 and TRBJ2-3, with 14 nucleotides matching TRBD2. Germline CDR1 reads SGDLS; CDR2 reads YYNGEE. The CDR3 runs to 17 residues. V lost 0 bases, J lost 2 bases, and 2 bases stayed unmatched. The CDR3 is CASSVGTSGGYTDTQYF. The DNA of the CDR3 is TGTGCCAGCAGCGTAGGGACTAGCGGGGGGTACACAGATACGCAGTATTTT.

The rearrangement uses TRBV30 and TRBJ1-1; TRBD1 might be the D (6 bases). This CDR3 has 14 amino acids. The V gene's germline CDR1 is GTSNPN and CDR2 SVGIG (reference sequence). Trimming removed 3 bases at V and 0 bases at J, with 11 bases between. The CDR3 DNA sequence: TGTGCCTGGAGGACGGGACACATGAACACTGAAGCTTTCTTT. This gives the protein CAWRTGHMNTEAFF.

This clone has only one observation. V gene TRBV11-2 combines with J gene TRBJ2-5; 10 nucleotides agree with TRBD2. This CDR3 has 16 amino acids. After removal of 1 base from V and 4 bases from J, the junction contained 6 bases not matched to a gene. Germline lookup yields CDR1 SGHAT and CDR2 FQNNGV. The CDR3 loop reads CASSLAPTSGAETQYF. The CDR3 bases are TGTGCCAGCAGCTTAGCTCCCACTAGCGGGGCAGAGACCCAGTACTTC.

The chain couples TRBV11-3 to TRBJ2-7; 7 nucleotides align to TRBD1. Germline assignment: CDR1 SGHNT and CDR2 YENEEA. The CDR3 runs to 15 residues. Trimming cost V 5 bases and J 0 bases; bases outside gene matches: 7. In nucleotides, the CDR3 is TGTGCCAGCAGCCGCGAGGGGGCTGCCTCCTACGAGCAGTACTTC. It specifies CASSREGAASYEQYF.

The J gene is TRBJ1-1, the V gene TRBV5-4, with D unresolved. Trimming took off 4 bases at V and 1 base at J, with 14 bases between the two ends. Looked up from germline, CDR1 is SGHNT and CDR2 is YYREEE (reference sequence). This CDR3 spans 15 amino acids. The DNA for the CDR3 is TGTGCCAGCAGCGGGCTGGGGAGGAAGAACACTGAAGCTTTCTTT. This gives the protein CASSGLGRKNTEAFF.

The chain links TRBV6-5 to TRBJ2-1; 7 bases line up with TRBD1. The CDR3 length is 13 residues. Trimming took 7 bases from V and 7 from J; bases not matched to a gene: 7. Germline-derived CDR1 and CDR2 are MNHEY and SVGAGI. The CDR3 sequence is CASTTGLGNEQFF. For the CDR3, the DNA is TGTGCCAGCACGACAGGGTTGGGAAATGAGCAGTTCTTC.

This clone came up a few times. V gene TRBV7-9 combines with J gene TRBJ1-4; D is uncertain. The V gene's germline CDR1 is SEHNR and CDR2 FQNEAQ (reference sequence). The CDR3 is 13 residues long. V was pared by 2 bases and J by 8 bases, with 9 bases between. The CDR3 reads CASSLMSSEKLFF. In nucleotides, the CDR3 is TGTGCCAGCAGCTTAATGAGCTCCGAAAAACTGTTTTTT.

This clone was picked up one time. This chain's CDR3 is CASSFEETQYF. The DNA for the CDR3 is TGTGCCAGCAGCTTTGAAGAGACCCAGTACTTC. The chain links TRBV12-3 or TRBV12-4 to TRBJ2-5; D gene uncertain. Trimming removed 6 bases from V and 3 bases from J, with 5 bases in between. The CDR3 is 11 residues long.

A single count supports this clone. As DNA, the CDR3 is TGTGCCAGCAGTTCCCTCGACAGGGGGCGTAGTGAAGCTTTCTTT. This sequence encodes CASSSLDRGRSEAFF. V usage is TRBV28 and J usage is TRBJ1-1; 10 nucleotides match TRBD1. The CDR3 runs to 15 residues. The germline CDR1 and CDR2 sequences are MDHEN and SYDVKM. V dropped 4 bases and J dropped 7; count of bases not matched to a gene: 9. The full variable domain, with the rest looked up from reference TRBV28 and TRBJ1-1, is DVKVTQSSRYLVKRTGEKVFLECVQDMDHENMFWYRQDPGLGLRLIYFSYDVKMKEKGDIPEGYSVSREKKERFSLILESASTNQTSMYLCASSSLDRGRSEAFFGQGTRLTVV.

CDR3 amino acids: CASTQGLHGYTF. CDR3 sequence (DNA): TGTGCCAGCACTCAGGGCCTTCATGGCTACACCTTC. V usage is TRBV2 and J usage is TRBJ1-2; D possibly corresponds to TRBD1 (5 bases). Between the trimmed V and J ends, which lost 7 bases and 6 bases, there was a span of 12 bases. The CDR3 loop spans 12 amino acids. Per the germline V gene, CDR1 is SNHLY and CDR2 is FYNNEI.

The chain has TRBV6-5 and TRBJ1-2, with D maybe TRBD1 (5 bases). V lost 4 bases and J lost 7, with 19 bases in between. Germline lookup yields CDR1 MNHEY and CDR2 SVGAGI. CDR3 size: 15 residues. CDR3 sequence: CASSSGGSNFGGYTF. The CDR3 DNA sequence: TGTGCCAGCAGTTCCGGGGGATCGAACTTCGGTGGCTACACCTTC.

The J gene is TRBJ2-5, the V gene TRBV30; D is unclear. This CDR3 is 12 amino acids long. Trimming stripped 1 base from V and 5 bases from J, with 8 bases between. Germline lookup yields CDR1 GTSNPN and CDR2 SVGIG (reference sequence). The CDR3, as DNA: TGTGCCTGGAGTGCACTGAGGGAGACCCAGTACTTC. It specifies CAWSALRETQYF.

The J gene is TRBJ1-5, the V gene TRBV23-1; D remains unclear. TRBV23-1 is placed among ORFs of uncertain function. This CDR3 has 11 residues. Trimming took 6 bases from V and 3 from J, leaving 3 bases between them. CDR3: CASRANQPQHF. As DNA, the CDR3 is TGCGCCAGCAGGGCCAATCAGCCCCAGCATTTT.

This rearrangement joins TRBV2 to TRBJ2-1; D possibly corresponds to TRBD2 (5 bases). V was clipped by 2 bases and J by 7 bases, with 9 bases between them. This CDR3 contains 13 residues. In germline, CDR1 is SNHLY, CDR2 FYNNEI. The CDR3 loop is CASSESSRNEQFF. In nucleotides, the CDR3 is TGTGCCAGCAGTGAATCTAGCAGGAATGAGCAGTTCTTC.

Remarks on this clone: One end of the junction does not line up with germline, which may come from a read error. The genes are TRBV30 and TRBJ2-5; 10 bases align to TRBD2. Germline values: CDR1 GTSNPN, CDR2 SVGIG (reference sequence). This CDR3 region has 15 residues. CDR3 protein: CAWSGLGLASGAVDF. The CDR3 DNA sequence: TGTGCCTGGAGTGGCTTGGGACTAGCGTCGGGAGCAGTTGACTTC. Filled out from reference TRBV30 and TRBJ2-5, the complete variable domain reads SQTIHQWPATLVQPVGSPLSLECTVEGTSNPNLYWYRQAAGRGLQLLFYSVGIGQISSEVPQNLSASRPQDRQFILSSKKLLLSDSGFYLCAWSGLGLASGAVDFGPGTRLLVL.

The rearrangement uses TRBV11-2 and TRBJ2-5; unclear D gene. Germline V lookup: CDR1 SGHAT, CDR2 FQNNGV. V lost 1 base and J 4 bases, leaving 10 bases between the germline ends. The CDR3 loop spans 14 amino acids. CDR3 nucleotide sequence: TGTGCCAGCAGCTTAGGGGGATTTGGAGAGACCCAGTACTTC. Translated: CASSLGGFGETQYF.

The chain carries TRBV3-1 (or the pseudogene TRBV3-2) and TRBJ2-7, with D perhaps TRBD2 (5 bases). Germline V CDR1 and CDR2: LGHDT, YNNKEL (reference sequence). With 2 bases removed from V and 2 bases from J, the gap between germline ends came to 10 bases. This CDR3 contains 14 residues. In nucleotides, the CDR3 is TGTGCCAGCAGCCAATTCGCGGGCCCCTACGAGCAGTACTTC. Its translation is CASSQFAGPYEQYF.

The rearrangement uses TRBV3-1 (or the pseudogene TRBV3-2) and TRBJ1-2; 8 bases agree with TRBD1. Trimming removed 6 bases from V and 1 base from J; junction bases left unmatched: 7. Germline V lookup: CDR1 LGHDT, CDR2 YNNKEL (reference sequence). This CDR3 comprises 15 residues. The CDR3 protein is CASRTSGTGNYGYTF. In DNA, the CDR3 is TGTGCCAGCAGAACCTCCGGGACAGGTAACTATGGCTACACCTTC.

J is TRBJ2-7 and V is TRBV21-1; TRBD1, as called in the table, went unchecked against the DNA. TRBV21-1 is annotated as a pseudogene. The CDR3 length is 14 residues. CDR3 sequence: CASTMDRDSYEQYF. CDR3 DNA: TGTGCCAGCACCATGGACAGGGACTCCTACGAGCAGTACTTC.

The CDR3 region is CASGRSTDTQYF. For the CDR3, the DNA is TGTGCCAGCGGGCGAAGCACAGATACGCAGTATTTT. V gene TRBV12-3 or TRBV12-4 combines with J gene TRBJ2-3; no reliable D call. CDR3 length equals 12 residues. Between the trimmed V and J ends, which lost 8 bases and 0 bases, there was a span of 6 bases.

This chain links TRBV9 with TRBJ1-5; D unresolved. This CDR3 comprises 15 residues. The germline V gene has CDR1 SGDLS and CDR2 YYNGEE. V lost 4 bases and J 0 bases, leaving 11 bases between the germline ends. Here the CDR3 DNA reads TGTGCCAGCAGCCCTCGACCCGATAGCAATCAGCCCCAGCATTTT. It yields the protein CASSPRPDSNQPQHF.

This clone has a single count. The genes are TRBV5-5 and TRBJ1-2; tentatively, D is TRBD1 (5 bases). V dropped 4 bases and J dropped 2 bases, with 12 bases sitting between them. CDR3 length equals 14 residues. Germline-derived CDR1 and CDR2 are SGHKS and YYEKEE (reference sequence). The CDR3, as DNA: TGTGCCAGCAGCACCGGCGGGGGAAACTATGGCTACACCTTC. It is translated as CASSTGGGNYGYTF.

This clone appeared once. The chain uses TRBV9 and TRBJ1-1; 7 bases fit TRBD1. Germline-derived CDR1 and CDR2 are SGDLS and YYNGEE. J was trimmed by 2 bases and V by 7 bases; bases with no gene match: 5. The CDR3 length is 13 residues. CDR3 region: CASGGQPNTEAFF. In DNA form, the CDR3 reads TGTGCCAGCGGGGGACAGCCAAACACTGAAGCTTTCTTT. The full variable domain, completed using reference TRBV9 and TRBJ1-1, is DSGVTQTPKHLITATGQRVTLRCSPRSGDLSVYWYQQSLDQGLQFLIQYYNGEERAKGNILERFSAQQFPDLHSELNLSSLELGDSALYFCASGGQPNTEAFFGQGTRLTVV.

This clone showed up just a few times. The chain employs TRBV10-3 and TRBJ2-2, with TRBD1 as a possible D gene (5 bases). This CDR3 comprises 16 residues. CDR1 is ENHRY, CDR2 SYGVKD, per germline. V lost 5 bases and J 7 bases, leaving 20 bases between the germline ends. CDR3 nucleotide sequence: TGTGCCATCAGTCCGTCGGTGGGGCCCCTAAGCGGGGAGCTGTTTTTT. Translating it yields CAISPSVGPLSGELFF.

V usage is TRBV5-1 and J usage is TRBJ1-2; TRBD1 agrees at 7 bases. Germline V gene data show CDR1 as SGHRS and CDR2 as YFSETQ. The CDR3 loop spans 13 amino acids. V was pared by 0 bases and J by 10 bases, with 6 bases of the junction left unmatched. The CDR3 nucleotides read TGCGCCAGCAGCTTGGGGCAGGGGGTTATCTACACCTTC. This codes for CASSLGQGVIYTF.